The 5 T cell receptor beta chains presented below share a single source sample, sequenced in a study of T cells in Graves' hyperthyroidism and ophthalmopathy. The source material, RNA transcripts, was used to amplify TCR beta CDR3 regions. The TCR CDR3 first-round RT-PCR relied on the HTBI primer set. TCRdb processed the multiplex PCR reads anew with MiXCR; each CDR3 protein has one entry. The sample lists roughly 380,000 distinct CDR3 sequences; about 14% were seen once. Sequenced material: blood. All receptors derive from a woman aged 55-69 years with Graves' hyperthyroidism.

This clonotype was observed at least ten times. This chain connects TRBV6-5 to TRBJ2-7; weak D call: TRBD2 (6 bases). This CDR3 spans 15 amino acids. In germline, CDR1 is MNHEY, CDR2 SVGAGI. Trimming removed 2 bases from V and 0 bases from J, with 11 bases in between. The CDR3 region has the DNA TGTGCCAGCAGTTACGAGGGACTCGCCTCCTACGAGCAGTACTTC. Protein: CASSYEGLASYEQYF.

This clonotype has ten or more counts. This rearrangement joins TRBV29-1 to TRBJ2-3; D is possibly TRBD2 (5 bases). There are 17 residues in the CDR3. Trimming pared 5 bases from V and 0 bases from J, leaving 21 bases between. The V gene's germline CDR1 is SQVTM and CDR2 ANQGSEA. The CDR3 loop reads CSVPSVRLHRSTDTQYF. The CDR3 DNA is TGCAGCGTTCCATCGGTCAGACTACACCGTAGCACAGATACGCAGTATTTT.

The chain uses TRBV11-3 and TRBJ2-5, with 8 bases that match TRBD2. With V trimmed by 2 bases and J by 4 bases, 6 bases remained unmatched. Germline V gene sequence: CDR1 SGHNT, CDR2 YENEEA. This CDR3 has 15 amino acids. CDR3 amino acids: CASSLRAGDVETQYF. The CDR3 bases are TGTGCCAGCAGCTTACGAGCGGGAGATGTAGAGACCCAGTACTTC.

The chain links TRBV6-9 to TRBJ2-1; 8 bases map to TRBD2. Germline CDR1 is MNHGY and CDR2 is SVAAGI. Trimming removed 4 bases from V and 15 bases from J; junction bases left unmatched: 14. The CDR3 is made up of 14 amino acids. The CDR3 DNA reads TGTGCCAGCAGTTCCCCGGGACTAGATGGCCTAGTGTTCTTC. Residues: CASSSPGLDGLVFF.

This clonotype was counted ten times or more. The chain couples TRBV7-9 to TRBJ2-1; maybe TRBD1 (5 bases). V lost 0 bases and J lost 6, with 6 bases in between. CDR3 size: 13 residues. Germline CDR1 reads SEHNR; CDR2 reads FQNEAQ (reference sequence). The CDR3 reads CASSLARVNEQFF. The CDR3 DNA reads TGTGCCAGCAGCTTAGCCAGGGTCAATGAGCAGTTCTTC.